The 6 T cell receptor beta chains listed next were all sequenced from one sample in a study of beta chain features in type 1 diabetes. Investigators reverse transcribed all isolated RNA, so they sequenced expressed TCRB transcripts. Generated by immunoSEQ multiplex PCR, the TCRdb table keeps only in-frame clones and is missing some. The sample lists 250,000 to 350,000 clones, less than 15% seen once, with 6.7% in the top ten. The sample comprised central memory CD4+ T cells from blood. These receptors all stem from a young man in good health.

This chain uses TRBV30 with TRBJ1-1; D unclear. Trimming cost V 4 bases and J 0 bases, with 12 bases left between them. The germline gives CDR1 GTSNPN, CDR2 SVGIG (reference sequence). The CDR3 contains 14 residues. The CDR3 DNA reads TGTGCCTGGAATGGGAATCGCATGAACACTGAAGCTTTCTTT. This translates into CAWNGNRMNTEAFF.

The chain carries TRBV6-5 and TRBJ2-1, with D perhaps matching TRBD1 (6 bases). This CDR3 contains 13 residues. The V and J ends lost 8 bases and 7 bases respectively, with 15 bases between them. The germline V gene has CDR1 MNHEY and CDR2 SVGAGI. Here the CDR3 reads CASRQENTNEQFF. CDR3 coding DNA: TGTGCCAGCCGACAGGAAAACACAAATGAGCAGTTCTTC.

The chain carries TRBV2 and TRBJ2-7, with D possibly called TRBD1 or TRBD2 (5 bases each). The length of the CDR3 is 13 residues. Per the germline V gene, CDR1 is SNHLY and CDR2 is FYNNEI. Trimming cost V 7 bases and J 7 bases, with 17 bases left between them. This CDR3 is CASKVGPGGEQYF. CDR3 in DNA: TGTGCCAGCAAGGTGGGCCCTGGGGGTGAGCAGTACTTC.

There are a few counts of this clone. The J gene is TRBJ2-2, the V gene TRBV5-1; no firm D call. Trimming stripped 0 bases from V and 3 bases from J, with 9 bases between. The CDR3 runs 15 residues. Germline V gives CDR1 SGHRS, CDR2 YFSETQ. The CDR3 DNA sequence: TGCGCCAGCAGCTTGGCCAGTGATGACACCGGGGAGCTGTTTTTT. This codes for CASSLASDDTGELFF.

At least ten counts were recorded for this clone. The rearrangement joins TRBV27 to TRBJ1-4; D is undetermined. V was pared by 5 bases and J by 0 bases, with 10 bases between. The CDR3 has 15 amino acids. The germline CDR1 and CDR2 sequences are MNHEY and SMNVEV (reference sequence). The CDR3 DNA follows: TGTGCCAGCAGTACGGGTCTTGCAACTAATGAAAAACTGTTTTTT. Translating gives CASSTGLATNEKLFF.

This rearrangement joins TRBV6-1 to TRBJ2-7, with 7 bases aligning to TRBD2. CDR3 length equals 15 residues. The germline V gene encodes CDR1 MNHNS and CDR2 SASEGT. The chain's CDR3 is CAISERSRGGDEQYV. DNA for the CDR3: TGTGCCATCAGTGAGCGGTCTAGGGGAGGGGACGAGCAGTACGTC.